This note documents a single T cell receptor beta chain sequence. Its antigen is not identified. Sequencing used immunoSEQ multiplex PCR; TCRdb keeps in-frame clones, though not all of them. The sample has some 97,000 clones, about 86% seen once. The entry originates in a study of T cell responses to AZD1222 COVID-19 vaccine. Whole-study findings and limits: Only a handful of people who got AZD1222 tested seropositive at baseline.

V lost 8 bases to trimming and J lost 1 base; unmatched junction nucleotides: 6. In germline, CDR1 is SGHAT, CDR2 FQNNGV. The CDR3 runs 15 residues. Here the sequenced sample was peripheral blood, taken on day 0 of AZD1222 vaccination. The chain is built from TRBV11-2 and TRBJ2-5; 11 bases match TRBD2. This clonotype originated in an adult in good health. Here the CDR3 DNA reads TGTGCCAGCGGGGCTAGCGGGGGGAGCCAAGAGACCCAGTACTTC. It translates to CASGASGGSQETQYF.